The sequence of this T cell receptor beta chain was determined in a study of sequential checkpoint blockade in melanoma. The repertoire was sequenced with immunoSEQ multiplex PCR; TCRdb's copy has only in-frame clones and lacks some. Of approximately 14,000 clones listed, around half are singletons. Treatment denoted: randomized to nivolumab then ipilimumab (arm A) or the reverse (arm B). From thawed PBMCs, live CD3+CD8+ cells negative for CD19 and CD56 were sorted. Unmatched junction bases numbered 10, after V lost 8 bases and J lost 9 bases. This CDR3 spans 14 amino acids. The germline gives CDR1 WSHSY, CDR2 SAAADI.

Specimen: CD8+ T cells sorted from blood (inferred from file names), collected from a patient given nivolumab and ipilimumab in sequence. V usage is TRBV10-2 and J usage is TRBJ1-6; 7 bases are shared with TRBD1. The clonotype was recovered from a human donor with melanoma. Here the CDR3 DNA reads TGCGCCAGCGCAACTGACAGGGAAAGTTCACCCCTCCACTTT. This sequence encodes CASATDRESSPLHF.